Below, one T cell receptor (beta chain) is given with its context. Assay used: immunoSEQ multiplex PCR; TCRdb lists only in-frame clones, some missing. The table records roughly 410,000 clones, 80% to 90% of them present only once. These data come from a study of blood T cell repertoires in COVID-19. The CDR3 contains 20 residues. J gave up 1 base and V 0 bases, and 9 bases lay outside the gene matches. Germline V gene data show CDR1 as LGHNA and CDR2 as YNFKEQ. The chain joins TRBV4-2 to TRBJ2-3; TRBD2 matches at 14 bases. The clonotype was recovered from a woman in her sixties with COVID-19, enrolled during active disease. The specimen sequenced was peripheral blood. CDR3: CASSQDRGTSGGQGTDTQYF. In DNA, the CDR3 is TGTGCCAGCAGCCAAGATCGGGGGACTAGCGGGGGCCAGGGCACAGATACGCAGTATTTT.